These T cell receptor beta chains were read from a single sample in a study of T cells in Graves' hyperthyroidism and ophthalmopathy. Via MiXCR, TCRdb re-called the multiplex PCR reads, giving one row per CDR3 protein. The sample lists some 180,000 distinct CDR3 sequences; 15% to 20% were seen once. Sequenced sample: blood. These receptors were obtained from a woman between 50 and 59 years old with Graves' hyperthyroidism. The CDR3 runs from the conserved cysteine through the conserved F or W. The D gene is left open where the match is weak. Size is stated for part of the rows, as once, few or many counts, or as a class when the clone is expanded.

J,size,D,V,DNA,CDR3
TRBJ1-4,few,NA,TRBV7-9,TGTGCCAGCAGCTTAGATGAACCAACTAATGAAAAACTGTTTTTT,CASSLDEPTNEKLFF
TRBJ1-1,many,NA,TRBV28,TGTGCCATCTTACGGGACCTCATGAACACTGAAGCTTTCTTT,CAILRDLMNTEAFF
TRBJ2-3,many,NA,TRBV7-2,TGTGCCAGCAGCTTAGTGCGGGGAGTAGATACGCAGTATTTT,CASSLVRGVDTQYF
TRBJ1-1,many,NA,TRBV10-3,TGTGCCATCAGTGAGTCGGGGGGAACTGAAGCTTTCTTT,CAISESGGTEAFF
TRBJ2-1,many,TRBD1,TRBV5-4,TGTGCCAGCAGCTCGCCGGACAGGGGAGGCAACAATGAGCAGTTCTTC,CASSSPDRGGNNEQFF
TRBJ2-7,few,NA,TRBV20-1,TGCAGTGCTACTCCGGGACGGGTACCCTACGAGCAGTACTTC,CSATPGRVPYEQYF
TRBJ1-4,many,TRBD1,TRBV27,TGTGCCAGCAGTTTCCGGACAGGCAACTTAATTGCAACTAATGAAAAACTGTTTTTT,CASSFRTGNLIATNEKLFF
TRBJ1-1,NA,NA,TRBV3-1,TGTGCCAGCAGCCAAGCGGGCAGGGAAGTGATGGTTACTGAAGCTTTCTTT,CASSQAGREVMVTEAFF
TRBJ2-7,many,NA,TRBV11-2,TGTGCCAGCAGCTTATCGTCTGTGGGTATAGGGACCTACGAGCAGTACTTC,CASSLSSVGIGTYEQYF
TRBJ1-2,many,TRBD1,TRBV28,TGTGCCAGCAGTCCGCCGACAGGGAATGGCTACACCTTC,CASSPPTGNGYTF
TRBJ2-1,many,TRBD1,TRBV28,TGTGCCGGCCAGACAGGGGACAATGAGCAGTTCTTC,CAGQTGDNEQFF
TRBJ1-2,many,NA,TRBV6-2/TRBV6-3,TGTGCCAGCAACAGACCGGGAGCGACGGTCTATGGCTACACCTTC,CASNRPGATVYGYTF
TRBJ2-7,many,TRBD2,TRBV7-2,TGTGCCAGCAGCCCCACTAGCGGGGGGACCTACGAGCAGTACTTC,CASSPTSGGTYEQYF
TRBJ2-7,many,NA,TRBV7-9,TGTGCCAGCAGCTTAGCGCAACAGGGCTCGACCTACGAGCAGTACTTC,CASSLAQQGSTYEQYF
TRBJ1-2,many,NA,TRBV6-5,TGTGCCAGCAGTTACCTTCAGGAGGGTGGAGGCTATGGCTACACCTTC,CASSYLQEGGGYGYTF
TRBJ2-3,many,NA,TRBV2,TGTGCCTCAAATGGGGTTAAGGGAACAGATACGCAGTATTTT,CASNGVKGTDTQYF
TRBJ1-1,few,NA,TRBV27,TGTGCCAGCAGTCCTGGGACTCACCGGACCACTGAAGCTTTCTTT,CASSPGTHRTTEAFF
TRBJ2-7,many,NA,TRBV12-3/TRBV12-4,TGTGCCAGCCGCCCCTCTGGTGGGCCTCTTTACGAGCAGTACTTC,CASRPSGGPLYEQYF
TRBJ2-5,NA,NA,TRBV6-1,TGTGCCAGCAAAATTGGACGTATAGTAGAGACCCAGTACTTC,CASKIGRIVETQYF
TRBJ1-1,many,NA,TRBV24-1,TGTGCCACCAGTGATGAACGAAACACTGAAGCTTTCTTT,CATSDERNTEAFF
TRBJ2-1,many,NA,TRBV20-1,TGCAGTGCAAAACCGACAGGAGTCACCTACAATGAGCAGTTCTTC,CSAKPTGVTYNEQFF
TRBJ1-6,many,NA,TRBV5-1,TGCGCCAGCAGCTTGGTAGGGGACAAACTATCACCCCTCCACTTT,CASSLVGDKLSPLHF
TRBJ2-3,many,NA,TRBV29-1,TGCAGCGTTGTAGTTGGTCTACCCACAGATACGCAGTATTTT,CSVVVGLPTDTQYF
TRBJ2-7,many,NA,TRBV6-1,TGTGCCAGCAGACCACAGGGTGGAGTTGCCGAGCAGTACTTC,CASRPQGGVAEQYF
TRBJ1-1,many,NA,TRBV5-1,TGCGCCAGCTGGAACACGGGACGGCCGCACATGAACACTGAAGCTTTCTTT,CASWNTGRPHMNTEAFF
TRBJ1-1,NA,NA,TRBV4-3,TGCGCCAGCAGCCAAGATCGTGGGAATTGGAACACTGAAGCTTTCTTT,CASSQDRGNWNTEAFF
TRBJ1-2,NA,NA,TRBV11-1,TGTGCCAGCAGCTTAGCGCGCGGGAGCGGCTATGGCTACACCTTC,CASSLARGSGYGYTF
TRBJ2-1,many,NA,TRBV28,TGTGCCAGCAGTTCCCCTGGGGGGTGGACCTACAATGAGCAGTTCTTC,CASSSPGGWTYNEQFF
TRBJ1-1,many,NA,TRBV28,TGTGCCAGCCCCTCCAACACTGAAGCTTTCTTT,CASPSNTEAFF
TRBJ2-7,few,NA,TRBV9,TGTGCCAGCAGCGTAAGTCTTTCCGCCTACGAGCAGTACTTC,CASSVSLSAYEQYF